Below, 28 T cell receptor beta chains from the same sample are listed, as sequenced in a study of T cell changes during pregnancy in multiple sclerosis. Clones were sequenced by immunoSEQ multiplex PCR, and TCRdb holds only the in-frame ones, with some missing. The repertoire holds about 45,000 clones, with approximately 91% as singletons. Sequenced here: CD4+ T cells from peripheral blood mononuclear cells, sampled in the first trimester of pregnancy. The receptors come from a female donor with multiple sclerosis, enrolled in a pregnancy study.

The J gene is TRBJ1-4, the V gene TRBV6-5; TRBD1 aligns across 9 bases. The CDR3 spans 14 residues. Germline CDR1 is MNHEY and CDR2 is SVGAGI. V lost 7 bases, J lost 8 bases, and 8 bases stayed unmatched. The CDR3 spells CASKETGGNEKLFF. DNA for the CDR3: TGTGCCAGCAAGGAGACAGGGGGTAACGAAAAACTGTTTTTT.

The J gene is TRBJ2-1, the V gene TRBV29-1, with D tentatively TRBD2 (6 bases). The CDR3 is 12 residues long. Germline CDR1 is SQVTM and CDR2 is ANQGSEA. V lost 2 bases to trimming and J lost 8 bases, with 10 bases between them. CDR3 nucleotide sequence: TGCAGCGTTGAATCATGGGGGGATGAGCAGTTCTTC. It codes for CSVESWGDEQFF.

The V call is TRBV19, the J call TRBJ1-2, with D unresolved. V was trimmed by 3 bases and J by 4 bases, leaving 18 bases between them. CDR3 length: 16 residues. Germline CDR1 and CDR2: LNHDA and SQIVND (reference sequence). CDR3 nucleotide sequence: TGTGCCAGTAGTATCTCAGCGAAGGGAGCGGGCTATGGCTACACCTTC. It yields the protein CASSISAKGAGYGYTF.

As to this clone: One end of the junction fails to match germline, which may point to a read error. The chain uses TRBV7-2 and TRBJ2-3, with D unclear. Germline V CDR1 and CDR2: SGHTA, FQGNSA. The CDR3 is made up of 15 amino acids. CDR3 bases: TGTGCCAGCAGCTTAGCGCTAGTCCGCACCGATACGCAGTATTTT. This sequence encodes CASSLALVRTDTQYF.

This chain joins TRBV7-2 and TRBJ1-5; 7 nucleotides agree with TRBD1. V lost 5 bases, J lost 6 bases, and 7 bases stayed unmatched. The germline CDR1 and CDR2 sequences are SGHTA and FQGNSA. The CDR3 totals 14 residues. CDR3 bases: TGTGCCAGCAGCCCGGACAGGAAGGTTCAGCCCCAGCATTTT. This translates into CASSPDRKVQPQHF.

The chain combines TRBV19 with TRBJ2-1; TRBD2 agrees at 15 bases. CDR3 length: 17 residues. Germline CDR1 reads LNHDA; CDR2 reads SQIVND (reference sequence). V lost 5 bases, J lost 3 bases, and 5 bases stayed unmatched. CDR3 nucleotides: TGTGCCAGTAGTCGGACTAGCGGGAGGGATCTCTACAATGAGCAGTTCTTC. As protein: CASSRTSGRDLYNEQFF.

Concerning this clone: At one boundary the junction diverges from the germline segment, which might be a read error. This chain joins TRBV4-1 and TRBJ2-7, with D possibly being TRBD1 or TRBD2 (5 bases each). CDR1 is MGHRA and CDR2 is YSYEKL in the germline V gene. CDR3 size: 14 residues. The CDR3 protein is CASSKEGPSYEQYF. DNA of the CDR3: TGCGCCAGCAGCAAAGAGGGGCCATCCTACGAGCAGTACTTC.

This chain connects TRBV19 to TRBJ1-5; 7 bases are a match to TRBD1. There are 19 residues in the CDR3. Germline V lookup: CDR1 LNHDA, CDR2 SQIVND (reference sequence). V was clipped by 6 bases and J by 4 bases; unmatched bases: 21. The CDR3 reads CASRPSGAGGPRGNQPQHF. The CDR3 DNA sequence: TGTGCCAGTAGACCTAGCGGGGCAGGGGGGCCGAGGGGAAATCAGCCCCAGCATTTT.

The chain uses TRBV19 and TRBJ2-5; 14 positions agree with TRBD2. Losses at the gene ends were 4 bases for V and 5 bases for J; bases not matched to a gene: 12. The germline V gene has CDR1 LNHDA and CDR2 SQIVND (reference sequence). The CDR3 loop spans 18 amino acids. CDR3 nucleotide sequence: TGTGCCAGTAGTACCGGACTAGCGGGAGGATTGTTCGGGGAGACCCAGTACTTC. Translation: CASSTGLAGGLFGETQYF. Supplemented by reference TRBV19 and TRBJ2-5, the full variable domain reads DGGITQSPKYLFRKEGQNVTLSCEQNLNHDAMYWYRQDPGQGLRLIYYSQIVNDFQKGDIAEGYSVSREKKESFPLTVTSAQKNPTAFYLCASSTGLAGGLFGETQYFGPGTRLLVL.

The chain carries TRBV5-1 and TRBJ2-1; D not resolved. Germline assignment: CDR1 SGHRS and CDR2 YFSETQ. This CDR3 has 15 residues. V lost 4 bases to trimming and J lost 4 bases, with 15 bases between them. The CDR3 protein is CASSAEYPEYNEQFF. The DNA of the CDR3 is TGCGCCAGCAGCGCGGAATATCCAGAGTACAATGAGCAGTTCTTC.

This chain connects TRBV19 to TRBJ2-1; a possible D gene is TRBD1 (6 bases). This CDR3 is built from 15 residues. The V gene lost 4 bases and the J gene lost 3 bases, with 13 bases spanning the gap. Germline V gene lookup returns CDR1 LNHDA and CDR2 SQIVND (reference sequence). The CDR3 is CASSNPSGVYNEQFF. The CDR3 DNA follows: TGTGCCAGTAGTAACCCGTCAGGGGTCTACAATGAGCAGTTCTTC.

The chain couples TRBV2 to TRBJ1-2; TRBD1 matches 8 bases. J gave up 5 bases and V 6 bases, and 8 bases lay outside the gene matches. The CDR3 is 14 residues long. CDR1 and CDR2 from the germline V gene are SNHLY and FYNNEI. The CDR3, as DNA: TGTGCCAGCAGGGAATTTGGACAGGGTTATGGCTACACCTTC. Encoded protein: CASREFGQGYGYTF.

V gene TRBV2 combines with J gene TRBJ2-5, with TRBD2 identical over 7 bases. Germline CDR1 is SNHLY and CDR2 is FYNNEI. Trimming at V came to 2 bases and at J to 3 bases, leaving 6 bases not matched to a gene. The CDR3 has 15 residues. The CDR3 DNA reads TGTGCCAGCAGTGAACCCCGTGGGACTAAAGAGACCCAGTACTTC. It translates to CASSEPRGTKETQYF.

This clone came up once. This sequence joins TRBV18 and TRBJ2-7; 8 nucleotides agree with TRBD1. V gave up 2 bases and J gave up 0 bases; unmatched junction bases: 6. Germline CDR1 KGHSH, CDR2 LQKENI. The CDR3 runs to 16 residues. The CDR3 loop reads CASSPVEDRVSYEQYF. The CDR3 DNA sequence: TGTGCCAGCTCACCAGTCGAGGACAGGGTCTCCTACGAGCAGTACTTC. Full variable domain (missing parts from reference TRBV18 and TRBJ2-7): NAGVMQNPRHLVRRRGQEARLRCSPMKGHSHVYWYRQLPEEGLKFMVYLQKENIIDESGMPKERFSAEFPKEGPSILRIQQVVRGDSAAYFCASSPVEDRVSYEQYFGPGTRLTVT.

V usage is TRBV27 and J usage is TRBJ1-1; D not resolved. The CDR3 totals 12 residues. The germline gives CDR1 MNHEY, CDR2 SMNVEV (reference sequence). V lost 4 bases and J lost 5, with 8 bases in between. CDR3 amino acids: CASSSLVTEAFF. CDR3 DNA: TGTGCCAGCAGTTCACTGGTGACTGAAGCTTTCTTT.

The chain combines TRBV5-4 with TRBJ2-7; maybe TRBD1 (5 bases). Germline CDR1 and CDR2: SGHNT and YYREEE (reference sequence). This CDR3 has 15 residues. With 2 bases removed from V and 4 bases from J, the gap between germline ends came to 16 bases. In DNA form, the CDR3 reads TGTGCCAGCAGCTTACAAGGCAGGGCCGAATACGAGCAGTACTTC. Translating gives CASSLQGRAEYEQYF.

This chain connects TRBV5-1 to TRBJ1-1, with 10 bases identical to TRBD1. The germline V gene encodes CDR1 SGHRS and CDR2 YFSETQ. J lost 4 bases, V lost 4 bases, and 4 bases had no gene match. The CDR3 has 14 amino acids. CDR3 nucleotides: TGCGCCAGCAGCAAACGGACAGGGGGCACTGAAGCTTTCTTT. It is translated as CASSKRTGGTEAFF.

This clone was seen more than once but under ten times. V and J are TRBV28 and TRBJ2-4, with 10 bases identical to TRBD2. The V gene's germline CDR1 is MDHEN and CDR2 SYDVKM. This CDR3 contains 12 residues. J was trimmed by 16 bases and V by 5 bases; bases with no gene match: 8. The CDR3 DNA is TGTGCCAGCAGTCGTTCCGGGACTAGCGCATACTTC. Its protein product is CASSRSGTSAYF.

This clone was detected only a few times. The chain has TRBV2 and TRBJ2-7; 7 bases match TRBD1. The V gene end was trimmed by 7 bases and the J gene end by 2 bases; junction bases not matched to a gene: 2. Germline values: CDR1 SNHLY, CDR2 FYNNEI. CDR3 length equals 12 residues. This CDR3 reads CASTQGAYEQYF. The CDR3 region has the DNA TGTGCCAGCACGCAGGGGGCCTACGAGCAGTACTTC.

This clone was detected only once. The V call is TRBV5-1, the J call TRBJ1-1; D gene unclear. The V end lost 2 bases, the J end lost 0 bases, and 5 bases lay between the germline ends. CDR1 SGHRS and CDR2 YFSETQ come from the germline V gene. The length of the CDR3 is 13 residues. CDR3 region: CASSFNMNTEAFF. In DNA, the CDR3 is TGCGCCAGCAGCTTTAACATGAACACTGAAGCTTTCTTT.

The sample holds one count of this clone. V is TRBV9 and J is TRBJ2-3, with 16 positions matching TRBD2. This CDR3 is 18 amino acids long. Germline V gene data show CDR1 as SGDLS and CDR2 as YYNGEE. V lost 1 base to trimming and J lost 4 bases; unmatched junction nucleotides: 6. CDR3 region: CASSVWGLAGGGADTQYF. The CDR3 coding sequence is TGTGCCAGCAGCGTATGGGGACTAGCGGGAGGGGGCGCAGATACGCAGTATTTT.

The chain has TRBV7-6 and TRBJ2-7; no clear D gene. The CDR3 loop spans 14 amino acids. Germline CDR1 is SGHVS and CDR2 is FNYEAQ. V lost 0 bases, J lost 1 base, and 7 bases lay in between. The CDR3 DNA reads TGTGCCAGCAGCTTAGCGCAACAGTCCTACGAGCAGTACTTC. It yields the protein CASSLAQQSYEQYF.

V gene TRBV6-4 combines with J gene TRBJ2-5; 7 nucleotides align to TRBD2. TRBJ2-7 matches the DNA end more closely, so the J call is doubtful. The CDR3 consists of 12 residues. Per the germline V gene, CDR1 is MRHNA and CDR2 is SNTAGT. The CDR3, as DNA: TGTGCCAGCAGCGGACTAGTTTACGAGCAGTACTTC. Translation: CASSGLVYEQYF.

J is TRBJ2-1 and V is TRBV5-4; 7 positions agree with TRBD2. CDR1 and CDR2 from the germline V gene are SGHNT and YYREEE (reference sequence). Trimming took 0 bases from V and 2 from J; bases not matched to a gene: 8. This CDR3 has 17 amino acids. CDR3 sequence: CASSLGSSGPAYNEQFF. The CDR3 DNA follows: TGTGCCAGCAGCTTGGGGAGTAGCGGGCCTGCCTACAATGAGCAGTTCTTC.

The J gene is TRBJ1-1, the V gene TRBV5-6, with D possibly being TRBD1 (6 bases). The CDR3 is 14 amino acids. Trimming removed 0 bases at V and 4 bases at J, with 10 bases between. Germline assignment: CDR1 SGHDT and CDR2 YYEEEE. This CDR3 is CASSLVGGLTEAFF. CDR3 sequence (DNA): TGTGCCAGCAGCTTGGTTGGGGGCCTCACTGAAGCTTTCTTT. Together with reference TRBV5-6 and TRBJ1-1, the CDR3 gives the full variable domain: DAGVTQSPTHLIKTRGQQVTLRCSPKSGHDTVSWYQQALGQGPQFIFQYYEEEERQRGNFPDRFSGHQFPNYSSELNVNALLLGDSALYLCASSLVGGLTEAFFGQGTRLTVV.

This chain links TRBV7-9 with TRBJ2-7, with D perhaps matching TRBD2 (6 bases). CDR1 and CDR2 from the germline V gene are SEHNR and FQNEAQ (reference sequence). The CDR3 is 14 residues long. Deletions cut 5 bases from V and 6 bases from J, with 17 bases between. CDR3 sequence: CASSPDRKGGEQYF. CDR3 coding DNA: TGTGCCAGCAGCCCGGATCGTAAGGGAGGCGAGCAGTACTTC.

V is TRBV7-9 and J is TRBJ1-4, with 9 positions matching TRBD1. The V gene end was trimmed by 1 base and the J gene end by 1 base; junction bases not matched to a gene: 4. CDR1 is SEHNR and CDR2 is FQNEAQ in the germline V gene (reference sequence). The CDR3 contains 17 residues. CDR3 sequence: CASSLGDRAVTNEKLFF. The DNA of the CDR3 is TGTGCCAGCAGCTTAGGGGACAGGGCGGTAACTAATGAAAAACTGTTTTTT.

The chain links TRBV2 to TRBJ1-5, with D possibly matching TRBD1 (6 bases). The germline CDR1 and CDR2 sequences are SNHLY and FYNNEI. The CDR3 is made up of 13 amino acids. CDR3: CACRGYGYQPQHF. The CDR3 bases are TGTGCGTGCAGGGGCTATGGGTATCAGCCCCAGCATTTT.